These 20 T cell receptor beta chains came from one sample sequenced in a study of blood T cell repertoires in COVID-19. Profiling relied on immunoSEQ multiplex PCR, and the TCRdb table lists in-frame clones only, not all of them. Among about 160,000 clones listed, around 85% were seen once. Sequencing input: peripheral blood. These TCRs come from a human donor with acute or convalescent COVID-19. The donor label of this sample is uncertain.

The J gene is TRBJ2-5, the V gene TRBV2, with 7 bases lining up with TRBD1. The CDR3 extends over 16 amino acids. V lost 7 bases to trimming and J lost 5 bases; unmatched junction nucleotides: 16. Per germline, CDR1 SNHLY and CDR2 FYNNEI. The CDR3 loop reads CASNSERGLRVETQYF. The CDR3 bases are TGTGCCAGCAATAGTGAAAGGGGGCTGAGGGTGGAGACCCAGTACTTC.

This clone was detected only once. CDR3 region: CASNLRAGGQPQHF. The CDR3 DNA follows: TGTGCCAGCAACCTCAGGGCAGGGGGACAGCCCCAGCATTTT. The chain recombines TRBV28 with TRBJ1-5; 7 bases map to TRBD1. The CDR3 contains 14 residues. V was clipped by 7 bases and J by 7 bases; unmatched bases: 10. The germline gives CDR1 MDHEN, CDR2 SYDVKM. Based on the CDR3 plus reference TRBV28 and TRBJ1-5, the full variable domain is DVKVTQSSRYLVKRTGEKVFLECVQDMDHENMFWYRQDPGLGLRLIYFSYDVKMKEKGDIPEGYSVSREKKERFSLILESASTNQTSMYLCASNLRAGGQPQHFGDGTRLSIL.

This chain uses TRBV6-5 with TRBJ1-4; possible D gene TRBD1, 5 bases. Germline V CDR1 and CDR2: MNHEY, SVGAGI. CDR3 length: 15 amino acids. Trimming left V 4 bases short and J 6 bases short, with 15 bases between. This chain's CDR3 is CASSSGVGGDEKLFF. The CDR3 DNA sequence: TGTGCCAGCAGTTCGGGGGTTGGGGGTGATGAAAAACTGTTTTTT.

The chain links TRBV7-2 to TRBJ2-7, with unresolved D. CDR3 size: 15 residues. The V end lost 1 base, the J end lost 0 bases, and 10 bases lay between the germline ends. The germline CDR1 and CDR2 sequences are SGHTA and FQGNSA. The CDR3 here is CASSLGPRVSYEQYF. In DNA, the CDR3 is TGTGCCAGCAGCTTAGGTCCTAGAGTCTCCTACGAGCAGTACTTC. The entire variable domain, with the rest obtained from reference TRBV7-2 and TRBJ2-7, is as follows: GAGVSQSPSNKVTEKGKDVELRCDPISGHTALYWYRQSLGQGLEFLIYFQGNSAPDKSGLPSDRFSAERTGGSVSTLTIQRTQQEDSAVYLCASSLGPRVSYEQYFGPGTRLTVT.

The rearrangement links TRBV7-3 to TRBJ2-6; D is perhaps TRBD2 (5 bases). Trimming cost V 1 base and J 2 bases, with 12 bases left between them. Germline lookup yields CDR1 SGHTA and CDR2 FQGTGA. This CDR3 is built from 17 residues. CDR3 residues: CASSLSPGRPGANVLTF. The CDR3 nucleotides read TGTGCCAGCAGCTTAAGTCCGGGGAGACCTGGGGCCAACGTCCTGACTTTC.

This rearrangement joins TRBV5-1 to TRBJ1-3; TRBD1 matches at 7 bases. V gave up 4 bases and J gave up 4 bases; unmatched junction bases: 5. CDR3 length: 14 amino acids. Per the germline V gene, CDR1 is SGHRS and CDR2 is YFSETQ. As DNA, the CDR3 is TGCGCCAGCAGCCCAGGGGGGTCGGGAAACACCATATATTTT. Its protein is CASSPGGSGNTIYF.

Written as DNA, the CDR3 is TGTGCCAGCAGCAAGCCCGGCCAGGGCCCCTACGAGCAGTACTTC. Its translation: CASSKPGQGPYEQYF. This chain links TRBV14 with TRBJ2-7; D is perhaps TRBD1 (5 bases). Trimming took off 5 bases at V and 2 bases at J, with 16 bases between the two ends. The CDR3 length is 15 residues. The V gene's germline CDR1 is SGHDN and CDR2 FVKESK.

The chain recombines TRBV5-8 with TRBJ2-1; 9 nucleotides line up with TRBD1. This CDR3 is built from 16 residues. V shed 0 bases and J 2 bases; nucleotides not matched to a gene: 3. The germline CDR1 and CDR2 sequences are SGHTS and YDEGEE. CDR3 DNA: TGTGCCAGCAGCTTGGGGGGACAGGGAGCCTACAATGAGCAGTTCTTC. As protein: CASSLGGQGAYNEQFF. The whole variable domain, filled in from reference TRBV5-8 and TRBJ2-1, reads EAGVTQSPTHLIKTRGQQATLRCSPISGHTSVYWYQQALGLGLQFLLWYDEGEERNRGNFPPRFSGRQFPNYSSELNVNALELEDSALYLCASSLGGQGAYNEQFFGPGTRLTVL.

The chain recombines TRBV19 with TRBJ1-1; TRBD1 aligns across 7 bases. The CDR3 totals 14 residues. V lost 7 bases and J lost 5; bases outside the gene matches: 10. Germline V gives CDR1 LNHDA, CDR2 SQIVND (reference sequence). The DNA of the CDR3 is TGTGCCAGTATCTCGACAGGGCGTTGGACTGAAGCTTTCTTT. Translated, it gives CASISTGRWTEAFF. The full variable domain, with the rest looked up from reference TRBV19 and TRBJ1-1, is DGGITQSPKYLFRKEGQNVTLSCEQNLNHDAMYWYRQDPGQGLRLIYYSQIVNDFQKGDIAEGYSVSREKKESFPLTVTSAQKNPTAFYLCASISTGRWTEAFFGQGTRLTVV.

CDR3 sequence reads: CASSLAGLAGRINEQFF. CDR3 in DNA: TGTGCCAGCAGCTTAGCAGGACTAGCGGGACGGATCAATGAGCAGTTCTTC. The genes are TRBV11-2 and TRBJ2-1; 12 bases agree with TRBD2. The CDR3 covers 17 residues. Germline CDR1 is SGHAT and CDR2 is FQNNGV. J gave up 6 bases and V 1 base, and 7 bases lay outside the gene matches.

This clone showed up just a few times. This chain joins TRBV9 and TRBJ1-6; D gene uncertain. Trimming removed 2 bases from V and 7 bases from J, with 10 bases in between. Per germline, CDR1 SGDLS and CDR2 YYNGEE. CDR3 length: 14 amino acids. The CDR3 DNA reads as TGTGCCAGCAGCGTTGGACTAGAAAATTCACCCCTCCACTTT. Its protein product is CASSVGLENSPLHF.

The chain combines TRBV7-2 with TRBJ1-5; a possible D gene is TRBD1 (5 bases). V was trimmed by 6 bases and J by 5 bases, leaving 17 bases between them. This CDR3 has 15 amino acids. The germline V gene has CDR1 SGHTA and CDR2 FQGNSA. The CDR3 loop is CASSTGGQGHQPQHF. CDR3 sequence (DNA): TGTGCCAGCAGTACGGGAGGGCAGGGACATCAGCCCCAGCATTTT.

Only one count was recorded for this clone. V usage is TRBV5-6 and J usage is TRBJ1-4; no definite D call. Trimming removed 4 bases from V and 8 bases from J, with 12 bases in between. CDR1 is SGHDT and CDR2 is YYEEEE in the germline V gene. CDR3 length: 13 residues. CDR3: CASSGGLAEKLFF. The CDR3 DNA is TGTGCCAGCAGCGGAGGGCTAGCGGAAAAACTGTTTTTT.

The chain recombines TRBV7-2 with TRBJ1-1; D not certain. There are 14 residues in the CDR3. CDR1 and CDR2 (germline): SGHTA, FQGNSA. The germline V and J ends were trimmed by 5 bases and 1 base, with 11 bases remaining between them. The CDR3: CASSRWSQNTEAFF. In DNA, the CDR3 is TGTGCCAGCAGCCGTTGGAGCCAGAACACTGAAGCTTTCTTT.

The chain has TRBV18 and TRBJ1-1; the match to TRBD1 covers 7 bases. The CDR3 loop spans 14 amino acids. V dropped 6 bases and J dropped 5; count of bases not matched to a gene: 9. The germline V gene has CDR1 KGHSH and CDR2 LQKENI. DNA for the CDR3: TGTGCCAGCTCTTCGCGCCCGGACAGGACTGAAGCTTTCTTT. Translation: CASSSRPDRTEAFF.

This chain links TRBV9 with TRBJ2-1, with a weak D call TRBD1 (7 bases). Germline lookup yields CDR1 SGDLS and CDR2 YYNGEE. Between the trimmed V and J ends, which lost 4 bases and 0 bases, there was a span of 14 bases. The CDR3 totals 16 residues. Here the CDR3 DNA reads TGTGCCAGCAGCCTCTCAGGGGGGAGCTCCTACAATGAGCAGTTCTTC. This sequence encodes CASSLSGGSSYNEQFF.

This clone was detected a few times. V gene TRBV27 combines with J gene TRBJ2-7; TRBD1 matches 7 bases. With V trimmed by 8 bases and J by 1 base, 14 bases remained unmatched. Germline assignment: CDR1 MNHEY and CDR2 SMNVEV (reference sequence). The CDR3 sequence is 16 residues long. The CDR3 DNA reads TGTGCCAGCGGTGACAGGGCCGTGGGGAAGTCCTACGAGCAGTACTTC. Amino acid sequence: CASGDRAVGKSYEQYF.

Only one count was recorded for this clone. The chain has TRBV6-5 and TRBJ1-6, with a possible D match to TRBD1 (6 bases). Trimming left V 2 bases short and J 10 bases short, with 15 bases between. The CDR3 spans 15 residues. CDR1 and CDR2 (germline): MNHEY, SVGAGI. CDR3 loop: CASSYGLGAGSPLHF. The DNA of the CDR3 is TGTGCCAGCAGTTACGGCCTGGGGGCTGGGTCACCCCTCCACTTT.

The chain joins TRBV5-1 to TRBJ2-1; 8 nucleotides line up with TRBD1. The germline CDR1 and CDR2 sequences are SGHRS and YFSETQ. This CDR3 is 16 amino acids long. J lost 2 bases, V lost 1 base, and 5 bases had no gene match. The CDR3 nucleotides are TGCGCCAGCAGCTTGTCCCGGGACAGGACCTACAATGAGCAGTTCTTC. Encoded protein: CASSLSRDRTYNEQFF.

This CDR3 reads CASSPRESQPQHF. DNA of the CDR3: TGTGCCAGTAGTCCCAGGGAAAGTCAGCCCCAGCATTTT. V gene TRBV19 combines with J gene TRBJ1-5; possible D gene TRBD1, 5 bases. The germline V gene encodes CDR1 LNHDA and CDR2 SQIVND (reference sequence). Trimming left V 5 bases short and J 6 bases short, with 11 bases between. The CDR3 loop spans 13 amino acids.